The source of this T cell receptor beta chain is a study of cytomegalovirus exposure and HLA in healthy donors. Study-wide results and limits: The authors confirmed in vitro that a few CMV-associated chains were specific for CMV antigens. In an earlier analysis, about 90% or about 30%: the productive usage of most TCR beta V segments.

CDR1 SGHDT and CDR2 YYEEEE come from the germline V gene. The germline V and J ends were trimmed by 2 bases and 8 bases, with 11 bases remaining between them. The CDR3 runs 13 residues. To note about this clone: Its cognate antigen is unknown.

Amplification used 60 Vbeta primers and 13 Jbeta primers. Profiling relied on immunoSEQ multiplex PCR, and the TCRdb table lists in-frame clones only, not all of them. The sample lists 140,000 to 150,000 clones; 70% to 80% were seen once. Sequencing was carried out using PBMCs. The receptor's source is a woman aged 55-69 years in good health and CMV-seropositive. V is TRBV5-6 and J is TRBJ1-3; no clear D gene. The CDR3 nucleotides read TGTGCCAGCAGCTTTGACACCGAACACACCATATATTTT. Encoded protein: CASSFDTEHTIYF.